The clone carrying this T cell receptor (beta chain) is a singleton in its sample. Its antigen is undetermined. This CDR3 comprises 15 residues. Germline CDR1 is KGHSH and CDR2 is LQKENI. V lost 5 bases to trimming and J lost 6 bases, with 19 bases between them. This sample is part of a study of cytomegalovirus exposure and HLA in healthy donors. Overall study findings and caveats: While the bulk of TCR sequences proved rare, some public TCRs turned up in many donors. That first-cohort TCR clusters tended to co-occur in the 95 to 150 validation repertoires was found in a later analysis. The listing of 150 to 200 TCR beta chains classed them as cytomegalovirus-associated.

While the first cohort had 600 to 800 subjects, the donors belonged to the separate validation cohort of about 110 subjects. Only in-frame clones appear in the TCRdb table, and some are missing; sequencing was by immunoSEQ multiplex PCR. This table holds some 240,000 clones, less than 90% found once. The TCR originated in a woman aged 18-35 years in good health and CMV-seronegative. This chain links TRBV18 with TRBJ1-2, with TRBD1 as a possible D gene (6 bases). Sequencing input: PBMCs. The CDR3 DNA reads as TGTGCCAGCTCAGGAAGCGAAACAGGGAGCAATGGCTACACCTTC. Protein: CASSGSETGSNGYTF.